This TCR beta chain was sequenced for a study of regulatory T cells in long-lasting Graves disease. Time point noted: newly diagnosed GD, antithyroid drugs for less than 3 months. PBMCs provided the RNA from which the TCR library was made. With iRepertoire HTBI primers and Arm-PCR of CDR3 regions, TCR beta libraries were built. MiXCR, applied by TCRdb to the multiplex PCR reads, yields one record per CDR3 protein. The profile shows about 240,000 distinct CDR3 sequences, 20% to 25% of them singletons. This clonotype was found many times. The receptor was isolated from a female donor with Graves disease. The sample was peripheral blood mononuclear cells (PBMCs), taken at new diagnosis, from a patient treated with antithyroid drugs.

The CDR3 sequence: CASSETGRETQYF. The CDR3 DNA sequence: TGTGCCAGCAGTGAGACAGGGCGAGAGACCCAGTACTTC. The rearrangement joins TRBV2 to TRBJ2-5, with 7 bases that match TRBD1. The germline V gene has CDR1 SNHLY and CDR2 FYNNEI. The CDR3 has 13 residues. The ends lost 3 bases at V and 4 bases at J; junction bases unmatched: 2.